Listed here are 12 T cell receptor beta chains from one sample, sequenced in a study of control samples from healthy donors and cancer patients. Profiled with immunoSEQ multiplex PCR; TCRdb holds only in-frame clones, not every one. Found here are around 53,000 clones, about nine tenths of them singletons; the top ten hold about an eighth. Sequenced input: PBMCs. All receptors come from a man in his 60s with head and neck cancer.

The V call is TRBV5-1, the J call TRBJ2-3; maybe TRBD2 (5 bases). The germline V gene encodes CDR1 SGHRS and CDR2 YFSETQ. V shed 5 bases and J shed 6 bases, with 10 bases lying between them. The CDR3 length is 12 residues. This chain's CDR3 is CASSSEGDTQYF. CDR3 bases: TGCGCCAGCAGTTCAGAGGGTGATACGCAGTATTTT.

CDR3 sequence reads: CASRFESGGRTGELFF. DNA for the CDR3: TGTGCCAGTAGATTTGAATCGGGGGGCCGCACCGGGGAGCTGTTTTTT. The V gene is TRBV19, the J gene TRBJ2-2, with D possibly matching TRBD2 (7 bases). Germline assignment: CDR1 LNHDA and CDR2 SQIVND (reference sequence). Deletions cut 6 bases from V and 4 bases from J, with 18 bases between. The CDR3 sequence is 16 residues long.

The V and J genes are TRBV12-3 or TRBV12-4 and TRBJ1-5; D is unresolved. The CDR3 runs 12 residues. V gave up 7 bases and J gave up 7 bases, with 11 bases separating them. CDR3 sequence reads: CASTIEGQPQHF. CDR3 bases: TGTGCCAGCACCATAGAGGGACAGCCCCAGCATTTT.

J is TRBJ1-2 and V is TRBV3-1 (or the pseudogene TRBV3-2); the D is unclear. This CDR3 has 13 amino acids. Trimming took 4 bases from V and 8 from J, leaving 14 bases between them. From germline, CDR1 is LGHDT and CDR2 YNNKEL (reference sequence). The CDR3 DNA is TGTGCCAGCAGCCTTACTCCCCTGGGAGGCTACACCTTC. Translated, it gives CASSLTPLGGYTF.

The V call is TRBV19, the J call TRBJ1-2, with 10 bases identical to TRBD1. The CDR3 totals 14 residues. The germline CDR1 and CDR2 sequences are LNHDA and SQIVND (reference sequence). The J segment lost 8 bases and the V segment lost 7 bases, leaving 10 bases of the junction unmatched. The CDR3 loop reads CASTAKGTGEGYTF. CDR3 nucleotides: TGTGCCAGTACCGCCAAGGGGACAGGGGAAGGCTACACCTTC.

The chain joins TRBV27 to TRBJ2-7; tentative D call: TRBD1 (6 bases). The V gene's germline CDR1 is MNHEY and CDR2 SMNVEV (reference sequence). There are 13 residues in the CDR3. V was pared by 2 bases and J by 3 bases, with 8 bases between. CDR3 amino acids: CASSLTGIYEQYF. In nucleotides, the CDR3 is TGTGCCAGCAGTTTAACAGGGATCTACGAGCAGTACTTC.

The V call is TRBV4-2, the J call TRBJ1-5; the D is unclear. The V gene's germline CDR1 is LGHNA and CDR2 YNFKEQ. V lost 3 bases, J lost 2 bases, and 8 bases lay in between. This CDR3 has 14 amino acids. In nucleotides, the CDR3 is TGTGCCAGCAGCCAGGGAAGAGGCAATCAGCCCCAGCATTTT. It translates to CASSQGRGNQPQHF.

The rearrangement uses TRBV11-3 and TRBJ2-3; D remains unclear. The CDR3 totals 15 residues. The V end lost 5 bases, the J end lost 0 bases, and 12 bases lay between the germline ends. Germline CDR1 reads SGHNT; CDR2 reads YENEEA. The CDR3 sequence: CASSAGVLSTDTQYF. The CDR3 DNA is TGTGCCAGCAGCGCCGGTGTTCTTAGCACAGATACGCAGTATTTT.

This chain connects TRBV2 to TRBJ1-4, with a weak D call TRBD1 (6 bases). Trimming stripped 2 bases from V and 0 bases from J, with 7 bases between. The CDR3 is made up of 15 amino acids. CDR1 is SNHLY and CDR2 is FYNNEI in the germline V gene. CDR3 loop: CASSERTATNEKLFF. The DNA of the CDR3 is TGTGCCAGCAGTGAACGGACAGCAACTAATGAAAAACTGTTTTTT. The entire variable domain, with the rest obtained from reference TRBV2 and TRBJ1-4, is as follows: EPEVTQTPSHQVTQMGQEVILRCVPISNHLYFYWYRQILGQKVEFLVSFYNNEISEKSEIFDDQFSVERPDGSNFTLKIRSTKLEDSAMYFCASSERTATNEKLFFGSGTQLSVL.

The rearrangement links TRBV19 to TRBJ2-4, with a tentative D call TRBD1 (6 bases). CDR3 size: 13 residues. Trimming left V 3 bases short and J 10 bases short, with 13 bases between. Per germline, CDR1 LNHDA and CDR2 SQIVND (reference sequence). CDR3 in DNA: TGTGCCAGTAGTATTGGGGCCCAGGGGATTCAGTACTTC. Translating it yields CASSIGAQGIQYF.

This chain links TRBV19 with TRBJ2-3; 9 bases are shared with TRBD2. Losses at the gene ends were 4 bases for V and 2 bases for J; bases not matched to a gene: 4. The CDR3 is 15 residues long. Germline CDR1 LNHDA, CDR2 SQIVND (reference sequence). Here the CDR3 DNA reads TGTGCCAGTAGTACTAGCGGGAAAATCACAGATACGCAGTATTTT. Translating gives CASSTSGKITDTQYF.

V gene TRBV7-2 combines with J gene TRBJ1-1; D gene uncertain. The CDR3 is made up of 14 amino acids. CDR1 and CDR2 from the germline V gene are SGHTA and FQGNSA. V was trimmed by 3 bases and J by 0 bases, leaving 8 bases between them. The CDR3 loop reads CASSFSGMNTEAFF. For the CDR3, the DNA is TGTGCCAGCAGCTTTAGCGGAATGAACACTGAAGCTTTCTTT.